Below, one TCR beta chain is given with its context. Its cognate antigen is unknown. This sample is part of a study of cytomegalovirus exposure and HLA in healthy donors. Study details: Counted in an early data release were about 86 million unique TCRs from HLA-typed donors.

Study-level findings and limits: The authors later linked a missense DCLRE1C variant to TCR beta V- and J-gene trimming. Later examination showed HLA-associated TCR beta chains had greater clonal expansion than equally common others.

Primers for the PCR totalled 60 Vbeta and 13 Jbeta. In the original workflow: An analysis performed later counted 81 million or so unique TCR beta chains (around 9.9 million of them shared). The protocol was immunoSEQ multiplex PCR, while the TCRdb copy is restricted to in-frame clones and leaves out a portion. V and J calls and clone size are those listed in that table; D and trimming were worked out from the DNA. The sample carries more than 100,000 clones, around 80% recorded once. Sequenced input: PBMCs. The source is a man aged 45-65 years in good health and CMV-seronegative.

The CDR3 nucleotides are TGTGCCAGCAGCTTAGGCGTTTCATACGAGCAGTACTTC. Its translation is CASSLGVSYEQYF. The rearrangement uses TRBV7-9 and TRBJ2-7, with D unclear. V was pared by 1 base and J by 4 bases, with 8 bases between. There are 13 residues in the CDR3. Looked up from germline, CDR1 is SEHNR and CDR2 is FQNEAQ (reference sequence).